These 9 T cell receptor beta chains were all obtained from the same sample, sequenced in a study of T cells after yellow fever vaccination. TCRdb called the 5' RACE reads again in MiXCR, with one record for every CDR3 protein. The data hold about 68,000 distinct CDR3 sequences, with about 6% observed a single time. The sequenced sample was CD8+ T cells sorted from PBMCs, obtained 35 to 50 days after the first yellow fever vaccination. These receptors were obtained from a man younger than 35 who received the YFV17D yellow fever vaccine.

Comment on this clonotype: This clone may be a read error of a much larger clone one base away. V is TRBV7-8 and J is TRBJ2-7; D is undetermined. Germline values: CDR1 SGHVS, CDR2 FQNEAQ. The length of the CDR3 is 13 residues. As DNA, the CDR3 is TGTGCCAGCTGCTTATTCGGCCCGAACGAGCAGTACTTC. It is translated as CASCLFGPNEQYF.

There are a few counts of this clonotype. The chain employs TRBV7-2 and TRBJ2-1, with 7 bases that match TRBD2. Germline V gene data show CDR1 as SGHTA and CDR2 as FQGNSA. There are 15 residues in the CDR3. V trimming: 6 bases; J trimming: 2 bases; junction bases outside the gene matches: 7. The CDR3, as DNA: TGTGCCAGCAGTCGGGCAGCGGGGCCCTACAATGAGCAGTTCTTC. Protein: CASSRAAGPYNEQFF.

This clonotype was observed at least ten times. The rearrangement links TRBV7-6 to TRBJ1-4; a weak D match, TRBD1 (6 bases). Trimming cost V 2 bases and J 7 bases, with 14 bases left between them. Germline CDR1 is SGHVS and CDR2 is FNYEAQ. CDR3 size: 15 residues. The CDR3, as DNA: TGTGCCAGCAGCTTAAGGCAGGGGTTTCGTGAAAAACTGTTTTTT. The encoded protein is CASSLRQGFREKLFF. The full variable domain, in which reference TRBV7-6 and TRBJ1-4 provide the parts outside the CDR3, is GAGVSQSPRYKVTKRGQDVALRCDPISGHVSLYWYRQALGQGPEFLTYFNYEAQQDKSGLPNDRFSAERPEGSISTLTIQRTEQRDSAMYRCASSLRQGFREKLFFGSGTQLSVL.

This clonotype is classed as medium-sized. The chain couples TRBV12-3 or TRBV12-4 to TRBJ1-2; no reliable D call. The CDR3 has 13 residues. Trimming stripped 3 bases from V and 8 bases from J, with 13 bases between. Here the CDR3 DNA reads TGTGCCAGCAGTTTTAACAGCTTGAGGGGCTACACCTTC. This encodes CASSFNSLRGYTF.

This clonotype has a count of ten or more. This chain connects TRBV2 to TRBJ2-2; TRBD2 is a possible D gene (6 bases). V was trimmed by 6 bases and J by 6 bases, leaving 11 bases between them. This CDR3 comprises 13 residues. Germline V gives CDR1 SNHLY, CDR2 FYNNEI. The CDR3 region is CASRVREAGELFF. CDR3 nucleotide sequence: TGTGCCAGCAGGGTCAGGGAGGCCGGGGAGCTGTTTTTT. Full variable domain (outside the CDR3, taken from reference TRBV2 and TRBJ2-2): EPEVTQTPSHQVTQMGQEVILRCVPISNHLYFYWYRQILGQKVEFLVSFYNNEISEKSEIFDDQFSVERPDGSNFTLKIRSTKLEDSAMYFCASRVREAGELFFGEGSRLTVL.

This clonotype was observed at least ten times. CDR3 protein: CASSYRGGIGTEAFF. In DNA, the CDR3 is TGTGCCAGCAGTTACCGAGGGGGCATAGGGACTGAAGCTTTCTTT. This chain links TRBV6-5 with TRBJ1-1; 7 nucleotides match TRBD1. CDR3 length equals 15 residues. V trimming: 2 bases; J trimming: 5 bases; junction bases outside the gene matches: 8. CDR1 is MNHEY and CDR2 is SVGAGI in the germline V gene.

This chain uses TRBV10-3 with TRBJ2-5; tentatively, D is TRBD2 (6 bases). This CDR3 comprises 14 residues. V lost 11 bases and J 4 bases, leaving 20 bases between the germline ends. Germline CDR1 ENHRY, CDR2 SYGVKD. CDR3: CAVGPGTPVETQYF. CDR3 coding DNA: TGTGCCGTGGGTCCCGGGACTCCCGTAGAGACCCAGTACTTC.

This clonotype was detected a few times. The chain combines TRBV5-1 with TRBJ1-1, with D perhaps TRBD1 (5 bases). CDR3 length: 13 amino acids. The V gene's germline CDR1 is SGHRS and CDR2 YFSETQ. Trimming left V 5 bases short and J 2 bases short, with 10 bases between. The CDR3 nucleotides read TGCGCCAGCAGATCGGGGCTCAACACTGAAGCTTTCTTT. Translated, it gives CASRSGLNTEAFF.

At least ten counts were recorded for this clonotype. The chain couples TRBV10-3 to TRBJ1-2, with unresolved D. The CDR3 is 15 residues long. V was clipped by 6 bases and J by 4 bases, with 18 bases between them. Germline V gene sequence: CDR1 ENHRY, CDR2 SYGVKD. The CDR3 reads CAIRPPSSDRYGYTF. In DNA, the CDR3 is TGTGCCATCAGGCCCCCGTCCTCAGATCGCTATGGCTACACCTTC.